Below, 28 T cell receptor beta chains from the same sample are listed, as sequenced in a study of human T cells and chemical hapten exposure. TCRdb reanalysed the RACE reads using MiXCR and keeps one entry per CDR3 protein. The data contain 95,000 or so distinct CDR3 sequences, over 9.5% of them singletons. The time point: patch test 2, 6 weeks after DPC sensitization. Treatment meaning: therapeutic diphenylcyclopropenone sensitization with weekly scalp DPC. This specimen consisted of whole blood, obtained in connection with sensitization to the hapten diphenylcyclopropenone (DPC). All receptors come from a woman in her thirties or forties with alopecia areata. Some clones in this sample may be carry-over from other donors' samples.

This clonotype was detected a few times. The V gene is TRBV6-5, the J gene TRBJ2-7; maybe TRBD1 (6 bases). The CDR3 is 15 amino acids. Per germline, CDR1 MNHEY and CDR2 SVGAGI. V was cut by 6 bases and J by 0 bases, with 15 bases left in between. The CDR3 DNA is TGTGCCAGCAGCTCTACAGGGCCATACTCCTACGAGCAGTACTTC. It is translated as CASSSTGPYSYEQYF.

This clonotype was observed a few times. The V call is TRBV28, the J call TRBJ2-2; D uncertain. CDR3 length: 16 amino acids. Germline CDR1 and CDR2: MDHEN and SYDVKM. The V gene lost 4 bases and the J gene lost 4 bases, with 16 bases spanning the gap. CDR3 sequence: CASSSSLLDITGELFF. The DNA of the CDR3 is TGTGCCAGCAGTTCCTCCCTTCTAGATATCACCGGGGAGCTGTTTTTT.

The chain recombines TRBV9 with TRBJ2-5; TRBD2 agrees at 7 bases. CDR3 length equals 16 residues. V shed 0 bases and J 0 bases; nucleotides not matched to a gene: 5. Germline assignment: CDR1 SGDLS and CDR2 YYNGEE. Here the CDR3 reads CASSVVASGYQETQYF. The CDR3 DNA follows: TGTGCCAGCAGCGTAGTAGCTAGCGGCTACCAAGAGACCCAGTACTTC.

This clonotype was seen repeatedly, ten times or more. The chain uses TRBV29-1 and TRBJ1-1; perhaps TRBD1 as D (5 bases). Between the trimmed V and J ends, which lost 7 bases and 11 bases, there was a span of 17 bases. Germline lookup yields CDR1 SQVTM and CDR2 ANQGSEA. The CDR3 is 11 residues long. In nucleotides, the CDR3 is TGCAGCGCAATCTCCGGGACTTGGGCTTTCTTT. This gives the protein CSAISGTWAFF. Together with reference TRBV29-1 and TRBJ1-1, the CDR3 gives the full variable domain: SAVISQKPSRDICQRGTSLTIQCQVDSQVTMMFWYRQQPGQSLTLIATANQGSEATYESGFVIDKFPISRPNLTFSTLTVSNMSPEDSSIYLCSAISGTWAFFGQGTRLTVV.

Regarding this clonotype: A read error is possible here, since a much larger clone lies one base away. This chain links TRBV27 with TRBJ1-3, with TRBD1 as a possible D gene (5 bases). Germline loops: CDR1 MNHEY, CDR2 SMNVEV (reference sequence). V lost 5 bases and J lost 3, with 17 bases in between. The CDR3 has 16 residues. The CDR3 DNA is TGTGCCAGCAGTAGTCTTAGAAGGGGCTATGGAAACACCATATATTTT. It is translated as CASSSLRRGYGNTIYF.

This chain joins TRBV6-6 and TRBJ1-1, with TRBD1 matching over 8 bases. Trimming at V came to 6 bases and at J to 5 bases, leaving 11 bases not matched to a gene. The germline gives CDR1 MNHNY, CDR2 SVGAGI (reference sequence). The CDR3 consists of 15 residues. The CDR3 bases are TGTGCCAGCAGACCTTTTGACAGGGGAGGGACTGAAGCTTTCTTT. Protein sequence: CASRPFDRGGTEAFF.

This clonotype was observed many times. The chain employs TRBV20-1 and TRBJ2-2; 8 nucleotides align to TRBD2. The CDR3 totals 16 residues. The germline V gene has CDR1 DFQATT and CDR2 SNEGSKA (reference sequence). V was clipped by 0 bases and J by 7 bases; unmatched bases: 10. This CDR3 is CSARDRTSPQGGELFF. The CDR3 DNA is TGCAGTGCTAGAGACCGGACTAGCCCCCAGGGCGGGGAGCTGTTTTTT.

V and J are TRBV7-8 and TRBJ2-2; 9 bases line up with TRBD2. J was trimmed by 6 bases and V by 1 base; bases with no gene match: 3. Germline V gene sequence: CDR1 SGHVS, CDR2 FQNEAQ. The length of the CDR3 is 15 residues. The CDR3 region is CASSLVAGGAGELFF. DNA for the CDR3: TGTGCCAGCAGCTTAGTGGCGGGAGGGGCCGGGGAGCTGTTTTTT.

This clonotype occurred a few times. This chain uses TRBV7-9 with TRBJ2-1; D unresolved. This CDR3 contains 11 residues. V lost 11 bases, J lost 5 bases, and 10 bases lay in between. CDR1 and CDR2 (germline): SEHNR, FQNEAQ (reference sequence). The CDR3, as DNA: TGTGCCCCGGAGCAGGACAATGAGCAGTTCTTC. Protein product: CAPEQDNEQFF.

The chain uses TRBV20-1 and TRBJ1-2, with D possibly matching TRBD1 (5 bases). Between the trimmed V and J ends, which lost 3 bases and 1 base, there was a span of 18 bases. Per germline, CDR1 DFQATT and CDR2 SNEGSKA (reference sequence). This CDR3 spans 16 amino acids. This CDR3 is CSASSGPTGINYGYTF. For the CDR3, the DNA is TGCAGTGCTAGTAGCGGACCAACAGGCATTAACTATGGCTACACCTTC.

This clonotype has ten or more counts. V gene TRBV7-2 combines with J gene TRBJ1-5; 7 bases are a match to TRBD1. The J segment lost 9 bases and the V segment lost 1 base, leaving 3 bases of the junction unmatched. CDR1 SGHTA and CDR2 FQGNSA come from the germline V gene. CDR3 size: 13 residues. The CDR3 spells CASSLGQGRPQHF. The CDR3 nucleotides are TGTGCCAGCAGCTTAGGACAGGGCCGGCCCCAGCATTTT.

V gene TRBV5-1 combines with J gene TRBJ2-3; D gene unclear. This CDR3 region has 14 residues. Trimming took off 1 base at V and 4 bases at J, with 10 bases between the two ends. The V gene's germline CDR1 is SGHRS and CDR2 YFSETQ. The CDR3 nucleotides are TGCGCCAGCAGCTTGTTAGGTATTTCAGATACGCAGTATTTT. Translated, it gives CASSLLGISDTQYF.

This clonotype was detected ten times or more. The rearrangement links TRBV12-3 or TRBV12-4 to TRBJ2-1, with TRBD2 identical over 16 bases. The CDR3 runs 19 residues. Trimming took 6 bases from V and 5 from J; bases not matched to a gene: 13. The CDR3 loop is CASSPFGTSGRAVHNEQFF. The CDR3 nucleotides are TGTGCCAGCAGCCCATTCGGGACTAGCGGGAGGGCCGTTCACAATGAGCAGTTCTTC.

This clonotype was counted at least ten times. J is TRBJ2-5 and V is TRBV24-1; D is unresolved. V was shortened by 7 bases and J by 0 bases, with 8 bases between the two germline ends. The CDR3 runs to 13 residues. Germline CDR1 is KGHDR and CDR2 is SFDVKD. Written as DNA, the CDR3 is TGTGCCACCAGCCTCCCCAACCAAGAGACCCAGTACTTC. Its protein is CATSLPNQETQYF.

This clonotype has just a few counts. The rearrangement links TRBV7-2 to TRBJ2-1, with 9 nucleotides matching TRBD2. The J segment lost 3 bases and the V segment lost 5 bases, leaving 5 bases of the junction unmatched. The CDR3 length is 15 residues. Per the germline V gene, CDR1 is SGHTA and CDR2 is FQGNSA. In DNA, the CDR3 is TGTGCCAGCAGCGTCCCTAGCGGGGTCTACAATGAGCAGTTCTTC. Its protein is CASSVPSGVYNEQFF.

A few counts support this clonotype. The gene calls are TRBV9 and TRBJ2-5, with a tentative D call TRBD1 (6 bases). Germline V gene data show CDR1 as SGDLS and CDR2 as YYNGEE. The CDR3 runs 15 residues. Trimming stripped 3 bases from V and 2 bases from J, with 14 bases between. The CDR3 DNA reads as TGTGCCAGCAGCGCTTCCGGGACACAACAAGAGACCCAGTACTTC. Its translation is CASSASGTQQETQYF.

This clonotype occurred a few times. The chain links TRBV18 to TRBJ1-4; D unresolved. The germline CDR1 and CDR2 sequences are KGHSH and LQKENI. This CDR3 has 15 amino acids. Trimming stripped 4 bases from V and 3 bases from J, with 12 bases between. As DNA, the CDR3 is TGTGCCAGCTCACGTACTCTGTCATCTAATGAAAAACTGTTTTTT. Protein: CASSRTLSSNEKLFF.

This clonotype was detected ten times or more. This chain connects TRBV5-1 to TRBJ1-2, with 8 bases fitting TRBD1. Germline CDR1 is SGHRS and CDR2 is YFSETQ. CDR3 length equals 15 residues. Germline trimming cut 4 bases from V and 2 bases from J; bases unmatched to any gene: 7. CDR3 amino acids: CASSTTGEQNYGYTF. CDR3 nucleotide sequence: TGCGCCAGCAGCACGACAGGGGAGCAAAACTATGGCTACACCTTC.

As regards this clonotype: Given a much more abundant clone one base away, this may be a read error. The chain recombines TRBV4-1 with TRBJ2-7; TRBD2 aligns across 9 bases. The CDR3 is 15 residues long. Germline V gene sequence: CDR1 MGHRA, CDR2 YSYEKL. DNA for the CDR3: TGCACCAGCAGCCAAGGTGGCGGGAGGGCGTACGAGCAACACTTC. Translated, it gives CTSSQGGGRAYEQHF.

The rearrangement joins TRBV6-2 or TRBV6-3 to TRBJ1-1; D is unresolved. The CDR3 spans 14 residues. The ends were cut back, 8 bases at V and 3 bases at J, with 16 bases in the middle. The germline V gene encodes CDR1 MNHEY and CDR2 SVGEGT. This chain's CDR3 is CASLRPVPHTEAFF. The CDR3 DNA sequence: TGTGCCAGCCTGAGGCCGGTTCCCCACACTGAAGCTTTCTTT.

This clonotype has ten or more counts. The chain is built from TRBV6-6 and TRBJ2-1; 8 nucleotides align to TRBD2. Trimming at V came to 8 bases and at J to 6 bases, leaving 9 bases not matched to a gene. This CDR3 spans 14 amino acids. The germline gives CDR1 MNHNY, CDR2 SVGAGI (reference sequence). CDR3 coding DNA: TGTGCCAGCGGATGGAGCGGGAGTGTCAATGAGCAGTTCTTC. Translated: CASGWSGSVNEQFF.

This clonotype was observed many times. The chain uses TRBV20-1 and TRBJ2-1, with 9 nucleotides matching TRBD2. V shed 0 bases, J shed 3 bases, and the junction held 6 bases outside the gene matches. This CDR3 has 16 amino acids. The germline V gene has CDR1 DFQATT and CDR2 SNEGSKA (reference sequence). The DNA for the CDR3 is TGCAGTGCTAGAGAACCTAGCGGGACCCGCTACAATGAGCAGTTCTTC. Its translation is CSAREPSGTRYNEQFF.

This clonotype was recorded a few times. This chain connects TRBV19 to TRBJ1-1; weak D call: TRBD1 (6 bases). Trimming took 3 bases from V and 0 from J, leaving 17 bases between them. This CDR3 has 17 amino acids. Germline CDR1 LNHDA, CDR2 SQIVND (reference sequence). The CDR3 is CASSMGYQGQVNTEAFF. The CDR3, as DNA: TGTGCCAGTAGTATGGGGTATCAGGGGCAGGTGAACACTGAAGCTTTCTTT. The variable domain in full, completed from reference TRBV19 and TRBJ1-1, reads DGGITQSPKYLFRKEGQNVTLSCEQNLNHDAMYWYRQDPGQGLRLIYYSQIVNDFQKGDIAEGYSVSREKKESFPLTVTSAQKNPTAFYLCASSMGYQGQVNTEAFFGQGTRLTVV.

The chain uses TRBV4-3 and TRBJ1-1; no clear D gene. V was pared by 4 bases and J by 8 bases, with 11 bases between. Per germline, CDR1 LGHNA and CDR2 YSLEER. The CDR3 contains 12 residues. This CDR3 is CASSRLMGEAFF. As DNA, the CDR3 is TGCGCCAGCAGCCGCCTCATGGGAGAAGCTTTCTTT.

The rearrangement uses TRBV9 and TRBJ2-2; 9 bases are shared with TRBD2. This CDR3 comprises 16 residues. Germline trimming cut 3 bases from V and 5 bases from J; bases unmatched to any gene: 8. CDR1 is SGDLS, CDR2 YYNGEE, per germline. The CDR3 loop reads CASSAHRGGATGELFF. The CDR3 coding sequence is TGTGCCAGCAGCGCCCATCGCGGGGGGGCGACCGGGGAGCTGTTTTTT.

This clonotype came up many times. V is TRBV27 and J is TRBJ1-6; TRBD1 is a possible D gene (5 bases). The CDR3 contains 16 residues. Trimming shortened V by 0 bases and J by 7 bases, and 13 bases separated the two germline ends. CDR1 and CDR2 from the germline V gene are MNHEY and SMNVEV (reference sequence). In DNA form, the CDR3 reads TGTGCCAGCAGTTTATCGAGGGGATCGTGGAATTCACCCCTCCACTTT. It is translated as CASSLSRGSWNSPLHF.

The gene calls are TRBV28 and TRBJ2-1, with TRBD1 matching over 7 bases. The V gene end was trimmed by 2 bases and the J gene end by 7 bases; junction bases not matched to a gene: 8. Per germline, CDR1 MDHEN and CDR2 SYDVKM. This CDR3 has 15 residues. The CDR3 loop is CASSLRGGVANEQFF. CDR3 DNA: TGTGCCAGCAGTTTACGAGGGGGCGTCGCTAATGAGCAGTTCTTC.

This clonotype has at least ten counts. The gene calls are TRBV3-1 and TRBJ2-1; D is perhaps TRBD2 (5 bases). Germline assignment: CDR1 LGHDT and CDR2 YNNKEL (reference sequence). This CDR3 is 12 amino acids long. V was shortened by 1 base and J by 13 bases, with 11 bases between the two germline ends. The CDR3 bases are TGTGCCAGCAGCCAAGGCGGGCTAGCCCAGTTCTTC. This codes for CASSQGGLAQFF.